A selection of T cell receptor beta chains follows, all from one sample in a study of T cells in localized non-small cell lung cancer. Using immunoSEQ multiplex PCR, the repertoire was profiled, and TCRdb retains in-frame clones only, with some absent. The sample lists some 49,000 clones; 80% to 85% were seen once. The sample was peripheral blood mononuclear cells, taken before any cancer treatment. The origin of the receptors is a man aged 35-75 years with stage III lung adenocarcinoma. CDR3s include the opening cysteine and the closing phenylalanine or tryptophan. D genes are given only for firm matches. Where a row states a size, it is once, few, many or the class of an expanded clone; other rows omit it.

J gene	D gene	V gene	clone size	CDR3 protein	CDR3 DNA
TRBJ1-3	-	TRBV10-3	once	CAISESSSGNTIYF	TGTGCCATCAGTGAGTCGAGCTCTGGAAACACCATATATTTT
TRBJ2-5	TRBD2	TRBV6-5	-	CASGLANQETQYF	TGTGCCAGCGGACTAGCTAACCAAGAGACCCAGTACTTC
TRBJ1-2	TRBD1	TRBV7-2	-	CASSPGQGPYGYTF	TGTGCCAGCAGCCCGGGACAGGGCCCTTATGGCTACACCTTC
TRBJ2-7	-	TRBV2	-	CASSEERVTRRGRYEQYF	TGTGCCAGCAGTGAAGAGCGGGTGACTAGGCGGGGCAGATACGAGCAGTACTTC
TRBJ2-3	-	TRBV15	-	CATSSTGEEATDTQYF	TGTGCCACCAGCAGTACTGGGGAGGAGGCCACAGATACGCAGTATTTT
TRBJ2-3	TRBD2	TRBV27	few	CAISSGGYTDTQYF	TGTGCCATCTCGAGCGGGGGGTACACAGATACGCAGTATTTT
TRBJ1-2	-	TRBV4-1	once	CASSLDSGTLYGYTF	TGCGCCAGCAGCCTAGACAGCGGCACCCTTTATGGCTACACCTTC
TRBJ2-5	-	TRBV5-1	-	CASSFYSGQETQYF	TGCGCCAGCAGCTTTTATTCGGGACAAGAGACCCAGTACTTC
TRBJ2-5	TRBD2	TRBV30	-	CAWSVLAGETQYF	TGTGCCTGGAGTGTCCTAGCGGGAGAGACCCAGTACTTC
TRBJ2-6	-	TRBV19	-	CASSIPVGGANVLTF	TGTGCCAGTAGTATTCCCGTCGGTGGGGCCAACGTCCTGACTTTC
TRBJ1-5	-	TRBV21-1	-	CATERDRRYSNQPQHF	TGTGCCACCGAACGGGACAGGCGGTATAGCAATCAGCCCCAGCATTTT
TRBJ2-7	TRBD2	TRBV2	-	CASSEESGVYEQYF	TGTGCCAGCAGTGAGGAGAGCGGGGTCTACGAGCAGTACTTC
TRBJ1-2	-	TRBV29-1	-	CSVTQAGMGYTF	TGCAGCGTTACACAGGCAGGCATGGGCTACACCTTC
TRBJ2-2	-	TRBV19	-	CASSVPLMGELFF	TGTGCCAGTAGTGTCCCTTTAATGGGGGAGCTGTTTTTT
TRBJ2-1	TRBD1	TRBV11-2	-	CASSLGRGSNNEQFF	TGTGCCAGCAGCTTAGGCAGGGGGTCCAACAATGAGCAGTTCTTC
TRBJ2-1	TRBD2	TRBV27	-	CASSFRGSDEQFF	TGTGCCAGCAGTTTTCGCGGGAGTGATGAGCAGTTCTTC
TRBJ2-5	-	TRBV12-5	-	CASGMRLETQYF	TGTGCTAGTGGAATGAGATTGGAGACCCAGTACTTC
TRBJ1-2	-	TRBV19	medium-sized	CASSDRIYGYTF	TGTGCCAGTAGTGACAGAATCTATGGCTACACCTTC
TRBJ2-7	-	TRBV7-2	-	CASSLAKNPSYEQYF	TGTGCCAGCAGCTTAGCGAAGAATCCGTCCTACGAGCAGTACTTC
TRBJ1-2	-	TRBV2	-	CASRVQGKGYGYTF	TGTGCCAGCAGAGTACAGGGCAAGGGCTATGGCTACACCTTC
TRBJ1-6	-	TRBV6-1	-	CASSERTNYSPLHF	TGTGCCAGCAGTGAAAGGACAAATTATTCACCCCTCCACTTT
TRBJ2-1	-	TRBV19	-	CASTAWGSSYNEQFF	TGTGCCAGTACCGCATGGGGGAGCTCCTACAATGAGCAGTTCTTC
TRBJ2-3	TRBD2	TRBV9	few	CASSVVSGGDTQYF	TGTGCCAGCAGCGTAGTTAGCGGGGGAGATACGCAGTATTTT
TRBJ1-3	TRBD1	TRBV9	-	CASSSPLGTGVSGNTIYF	TGTGCCAGCAGCTCACCCCTCGGGACAGGTGTCTCTGGAAACACCATATATTTT
TRBJ1-5	-	TRBV25-1	-	CASSPGTVSNQPQHF	TGTGCCAGCAGTCCCGGGACGGTAAGCAATCAGCCCCAGCATTTT
TRBJ2-7	-	TRBV6-5	-	CASSPVPGEPYEQYF	TGTGCCAGCAGTCCCGTCCCGGGGGAACCCTACGAGCAGTACTTC
TRBJ1-1	-	TRBV2	few	CASSEAEPGPGGSEAFF	TGTGCCAGCAGTGAAGCGGAACCGGGCCCGGGAGGCTCTGAAGCTTTCTTT
TRBJ2-2	TRBD1	TRBV6-1	-	CASSEFRTGNTGELFF	TGTGCCAGCAGTGAATTTAGGACAGGAAACACCGGGGAGCTGTTTTTT
TRBJ2-7	-	TRBV19	few	CASSVRDSYEQYF	TGTGCCAGTAGTGTCAGGGACTCCTACGAGCAGTACTTC
TRBJ2-7	-	TRBV5-1	-	CASSPRGRGLSYEQYF	TGCGCCAGCAGCCCTCGGGGCAGGGGATTATCCTACGAGCAGTACTTC
TRBJ1-5	-	TRBV2	-	CASSPEESNQPQHF	TGTGCCAGCAGTCCCGAAGAGAGCAATCAGCCCCAGCATTTT
TRBJ2-6	-	TRBV10-2	-	CASGGTGANVLTF	TGCGCCAGCGGGGGGACTGGGGCCAACGTCCTGACTTTC
TRBJ2-3	-	TRBV2	-	CAGDSGLFTDTQYF	TGTGCCGGAGACTCGGGACTTTTCACAGATACGCAGTATTTT
TRBJ2-1	TRBD2	TRBV19	few	CASSILPSLAGNNEQFF	TGTGCCAGTAGCATACTACCCTCACTAGCGGGGAACAATGAGCAGTTCTTC
TRBJ1-1	TRBD1	TRBV6-6	-	CASRLGQGVTEAFF	TGTGCCAGCAGATTAGGACAGGGGGTCACTGAAGCTTTCTTT
TRBJ2-2	TRBD2	TRBV9	once	CASSVLAGGHTGELFF	TGTGCCAGCAGCGTCTTAGCGGGGGGGCACACCGGGGAGCTGTTTTTT